A single sample gave rise to the 10 T cell receptor beta chains below, sequenced in a study of regulatory T cells in long-lasting Graves disease. As for time point: newly diagnosed GD, antithyroid drugs for less than 3 months. From PBMCs, RNA was extracted and then used to make the TCR library. The authors built TCR beta libraries using iRepertoire HTBI primers and Arm-PCR of CDR3 regions. Each CDR3 protein gets one entry after TCRdb re-called the multiplex PCR reads with MiXCR. This repertoire shows some 450,000 distinct CDR3 sequences, about 17% found once; its top ten account for around 10%. This same sample was also part of a study on T cells in Graves' hyperthyroidism and ophthalmopathy.

The specimen was peripheral blood mononuclear cells (PBMCs), collected at new diagnosis, from a patient treated with antithyroid drugs. Receptor source: a young woman with Graves disease.

This clonotype was seen many times. The chain joins TRBV2 to TRBJ2-1; possibly TRBD1 for D (8 bases). The length of the CDR3 is 15 residues. V was pared by 6 bases and J by 4 bases, with 16 bases between. Germline CDR1 is SNHLY and CDR2 is FYNNEI. This CDR3 reads CASRGQGGSYNEQFF. The CDR3 DNA sequence: TGTGCCAGCAGAGGACAGGGAGGGTCTTACAATGAGCAGTTCTTC.

This clonotype was picked up many times. The genes are TRBV28 and TRBJ1-5; no firm D call. CDR3 length: 13 amino acids. Germline V lookup: CDR1 MDHEN, CDR2 SYDVKM. The ends were cut back, 5 bases at V and 2 bases at J, with 7 bases in the middle. In DNA form, the CDR3 reads TGTGCCAGCAGTGCCCAGGGCAATCAGCCCCAGCATTTT. Its protein product is CASSAQGNQPQHF.

The genes are TRBV27 and TRBJ2-1, with 11 positions matching TRBD2. The germline V gene encodes CDR1 MNHEY and CDR2 SMNVEV (reference sequence). The V and J ends lost 5 bases and 4 bases, in that order; junction bases with no gene match: 31. The CDR3 totals 24 residues. The CDR3 here is CASSPLVRDNTGTSGSLRYNEQFF. The CDR3 region has the DNA TGTGCCAGCAGTCCTCTAGTCCGGGACAATACCGGGACTAGCGGATCCCTGCGGTACAATGAGCAGTTCTTC.

Only a few counts were recorded for this clonotype. The rearrangement joins TRBV5-5 to TRBJ1-2; 9 bases match TRBD1. Germline V gives CDR1 SGHKS, CDR2 YYEKEE (reference sequence). This CDR3 is 15 amino acids long. Trimming took 3 bases from V and 3 from J; bases not matched to a gene: 6. The CDR3 region is CASSYTGGADYGYTF. For the CDR3, the DNA is TGTGCCAGCAGCTACACAGGGGGCGCCGACTATGGCTACACCTTC.

This clonotype was counted ten times or more. This chain uses TRBV3-1 with TRBJ2-1, with TRBD1 matching over 8 bases. In germline, CDR1 is LGHDT, CDR2 YNNKEL (reference sequence). V shed 4 bases, J shed 9 bases, and the junction held 8 bases outside the gene matches. This CDR3 is built from 14 residues. CDR3 amino acids: CASSRYGQGREQFF. The CDR3 coding sequence is TGTGCCAGCAGCCGCTACGGACAGGGCCGTGAGCAGTTCTTC.

This clonotype appeared a few times. The J gene is TRBJ2-2, the V gene TRBV5-4; D possibly matches TRBD1 or TRBD2 (5 bases each). The V end lost 8 bases, the J end lost 0 bases, and 17 bases lay between the germline ends. The length of the CDR3 is 16 residues. The germline V gene has CDR1 SGHNT and CDR2 YYREEE (reference sequence). CDR3: CASRPPGTPNTGELFF. The CDR3 region has the DNA TGTGCCAGTCGACCCCCGGGGACCCCGAACACCGGGGAGCTGTTTTTT. The variable domain in full, with the rest retrieved from reference TRBV5-4 and TRBJ2-2, is ETGVTQSPTHLIKTRGQQVTLRCSSQSGHNTVSWYQQALGQGPQFIFQYYREEENGRGNFPPRFSGLQFPNYSSELNVNALELDDSALYLCASRPPGTPNTGELFFGEGSRLTVL.

This clonotype showed up just a few times. The chain couples TRBV4-1 to TRBJ2-7; D ambiguous. Germline CDR1 reads MGHRA; CDR2 reads YSYEKL. The CDR3 covers 15 residues. With 2 bases removed from V and 7 bases from J, the gap between germline ends came to 18 bases. DNA of the CDR3: TGCGCCAGCAGCCAACCGTCGACCCGTGCGCGGGAGCAGTACTTC. Translation: CASSQPSTRAREQYF.

The sample holds many counts of this clonotype. V usage is TRBV6-5 and J usage is TRBJ1-2; TRBD1 might be the D (6 bases). Trimming cost V 2 bases and J 5 bases, with 12 bases left between them. The CDR3 is 14 residues long. Germline CDR1 MNHEY, CDR2 SVGAGI. CDR3 in DNA: TGTGCCAGCAGTTACGGGGGGCCAGGGTATGGCTACACCTTC. Translated: CASSYGGPGYGYTF.

This clonotype was counted many times. V usage is TRBV24-1 and J usage is TRBJ2-3, with D tentatively TRBD1 or TRBD2 (5 bases each). CDR3 size: 16 residues. V was clipped by 4 bases and J by 0 bases, with 13 bases between them. Germline lookup yields CDR1 KGHDR and CDR2 SFDVKD. As DNA, the CDR3 is TGTGCCACCAGTGACCAGGGACGGCCAAGCACAGATACGCAGTATTTT. Residues: CATSDQGRPSTDTQYF.

V and J are TRBV4-2 and TRBJ2-2; 8 bases are shared with TRBD2. The CDR3 loop spans 16 amino acids. The junction had 4 bases not matched to a gene; V was cut back by 0 bases and J by 4 bases. Germline loops: CDR1 LGHNA, CDR2 YNFKEQ. The CDR3 region is CASSQDPGGFTGELFF. DNA of the CDR3: TGTGCCAGCAGCCAAGATCCGGGAGGGTTCACCGGGGAGCTGTTTTTT.